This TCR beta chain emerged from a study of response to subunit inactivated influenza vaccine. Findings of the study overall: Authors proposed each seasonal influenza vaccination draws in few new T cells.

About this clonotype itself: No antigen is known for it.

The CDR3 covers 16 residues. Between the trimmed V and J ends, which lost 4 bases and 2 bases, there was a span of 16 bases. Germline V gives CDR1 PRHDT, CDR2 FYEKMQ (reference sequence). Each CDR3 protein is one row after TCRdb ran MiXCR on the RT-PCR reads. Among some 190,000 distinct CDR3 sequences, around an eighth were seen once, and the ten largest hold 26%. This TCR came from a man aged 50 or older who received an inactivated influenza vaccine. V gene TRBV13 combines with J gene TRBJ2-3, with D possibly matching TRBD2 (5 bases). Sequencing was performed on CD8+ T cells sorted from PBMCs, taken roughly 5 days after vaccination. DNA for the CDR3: TGTGCCAGCAGCTCACCGGGAATCGAAGTCACAGATACGCAGTATTTT. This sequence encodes CASSSPGIEVTDTQYF.